This TCR beta chain emerged from a study of T cells in Graves' hyperthyroidism and ophthalmopathy. Findings of the study overall: Patients with ophthalmopathy were separated from those with stable hyperthyroidism by a 13 V-J model. Before onset, by a median of approximately 5.9 months, the model predicted ophthalmopathy. Among clonotypes expanded in thyroid above 0.001, most were also found in blood.

Amplified TCR beta CDR3 regions derived from RNA transcripts. TCR CDR3 regions were first amplified by RT-PCR with HTBI primers. One entry per CDR3 protein, called by TCRdb with MiXCR from the multiplex PCR reads. The data hold about 540,000 distinct CDR3 sequences, with 46% observed a single time. Per the germline V gene, CDR1 is DFQATT and CDR2 is SNEGSKA (reference sequence). V was pared by 3 bases and J by 5 bases, with 19 bases between. The CDR3 length is 16 residues. This clonotype was recorded many times. What it recognizes is unknown. The sequencing sample was made of peripheral blood or thyroid tissue (not recorded which). The source is a woman under 30 with Graves' hyperthyroidism. The chain joins TRBV20-1 to TRBJ2-2; D possibly corresponds to TRBD2 (6 bases). The CDR3 protein is CSASSLTRGVTGELFF. DNA for the CDR3: TGCAGTGCTAGCTCCCTGACTAGGGGTGTGACCGGGGAGCTGTTTTTT.